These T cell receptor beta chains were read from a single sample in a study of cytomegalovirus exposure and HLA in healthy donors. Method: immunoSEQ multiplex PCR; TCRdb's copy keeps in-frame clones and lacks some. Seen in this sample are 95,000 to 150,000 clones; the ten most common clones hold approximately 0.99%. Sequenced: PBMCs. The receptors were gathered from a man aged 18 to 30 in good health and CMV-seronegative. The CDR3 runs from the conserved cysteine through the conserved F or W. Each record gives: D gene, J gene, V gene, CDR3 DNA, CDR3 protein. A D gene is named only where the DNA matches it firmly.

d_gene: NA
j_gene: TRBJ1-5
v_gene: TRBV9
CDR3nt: TGTGCCAGCAGCGCCCGGGACTCCGGGGGGCCCCAGCATTTT
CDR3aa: CASSARDSGGPQHF

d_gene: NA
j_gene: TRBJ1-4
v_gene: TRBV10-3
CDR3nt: TGTGCCATCGGGGGACTCGGACCGCGAAGTGAACTGTTTTTT
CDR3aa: CAIGGLGPRSELFF

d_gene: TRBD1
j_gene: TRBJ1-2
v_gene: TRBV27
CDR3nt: TGTGCCAGCACCTTCCTCGGACAGGGAAACTATGGCTACACCTTC
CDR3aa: CASTFLGQGNYGYTF

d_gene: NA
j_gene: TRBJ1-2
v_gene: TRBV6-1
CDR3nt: TGTGCCAGCAGTGGCACCACCGGGACATACTATGGCTACACCTTC
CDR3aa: CASSGTTGTYYGYTF

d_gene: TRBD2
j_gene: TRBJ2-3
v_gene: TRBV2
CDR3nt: TGTGCCAGCAGGACCCTAGCGGGACGTCCAGATACGCAGTATTTT
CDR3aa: CASRTLAGRPDTQYF

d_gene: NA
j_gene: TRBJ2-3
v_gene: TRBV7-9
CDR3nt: TGTGCCAGCATCGCCCAATTGCGGGAAAGCACAGATACGCAGTATTTT
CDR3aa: CASIAQLRESTDTQYF

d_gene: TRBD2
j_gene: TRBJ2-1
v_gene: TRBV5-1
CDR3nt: TGCGCCAGCAGCGCAGGGACTAGCGGGGGGTCCGCATCCTACAATGAGCAGTTCTTC
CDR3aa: CASSAGTSGGSASYNEQFF

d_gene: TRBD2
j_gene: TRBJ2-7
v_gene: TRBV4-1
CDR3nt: TGCGCCAGCAGCCCAGGACTAGCGGTTTCCTACGAGCAGTACTTC
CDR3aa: CASSPGLAVSYEQYF

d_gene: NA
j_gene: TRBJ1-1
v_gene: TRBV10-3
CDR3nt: TGTGCCATCAGTGAGTCGTATGAAGGCGGTGAAGCTTTCTTT
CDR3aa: CAISESYEGGEAFF

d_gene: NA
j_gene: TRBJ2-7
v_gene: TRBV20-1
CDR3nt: TGCAGTCCCGGGGGAATCCGCGAGCAGTACTTC
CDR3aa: CSPGGIREQYF

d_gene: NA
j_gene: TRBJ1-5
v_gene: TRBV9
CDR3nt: TGTGCCAGCAGCGTAGGGCAGGGCAATCAGCCCCAGCATTTT
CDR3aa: CASSVGQGNQPQHF

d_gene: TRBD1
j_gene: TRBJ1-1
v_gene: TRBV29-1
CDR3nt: TGCAGCGTTACTGGGACAGGGGGATGGAACACTGAAGCTTTCTTT
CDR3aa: CSVTGTGGWNTEAFF

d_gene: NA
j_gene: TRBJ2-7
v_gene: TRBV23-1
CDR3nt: TGCGCCAGCAGTCATCGGGCAGGGCCGATTCGGGTCAGCACCCCTTACGAGCAGTACTTC
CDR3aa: CASSHRAGPIRVSTPYEQYF

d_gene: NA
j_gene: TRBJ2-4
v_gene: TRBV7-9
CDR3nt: TGTGCCAGCAGTTCGTTCGGCATTCAGTACTTC
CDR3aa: CASSSFGIQYF